The next 32 T cell receptor beta chains were all read from a single sample in a study of blood T cell repertoires in COVID-19 (dated by TCRdb to between 2020 and 2021). The library was prepared using the immunoSEQ multiplex PCR assay. Imported from immuneACCESS, the table was reduced by TCRdb to in-frame sequences with V and J called. These copies leave out some clones; in studies compared against another copy, an unresolved V gene accounts for under half, and the cause of the remainder is not known. The sample contains a few hundred thousand clones, more than 75% of them found a single time. The top ten clonotypes cover 6% to 7.5% of the sample. Sequenced: PBMCs or T cells enriched from blood (not recorded which). These receptors were collected from a woman aged 40 to 55 with acute COVID-19.

The chain combines TRBV4-1 with TRBJ1-1, with 9 bases identical to TRBD1. This CDR3 spans 15 amino acids. J lost 10 bases, V lost 2 bases, and 11 bases had no gene match. Germline CDR1 reads MGHRA; CDR2 reads YSYEKL. CDR3 sequence reads: CASSQSGQGTGRAFF. The CDR3 region has the DNA TGCGCCAGCAGCCAATCCGGACAGGGGACGGGTCGAGCTTTCTTT.

The chain has TRBV27 and TRBJ1-1; the D is unclear. The CDR3 sequence is 16 residues long. The V and J ends lost 5 bases and 0 bases respectively, with 16 bases between them. From germline, CDR1 is MNHEY and CDR2 SMNVEV (reference sequence). CDR3 protein: CASSGLRAGLNTEAFF. The CDR3 coding sequence is TGTGCCAGCAGTGGACTTAGGGCAGGACTGAACACTGAAGCTTTCTTT.

The chain links TRBV19 to TRBJ1-5; tentatively, D is TRBD1 (6 bases). V lost 6 bases, J lost 5 bases, and 14 bases lay in between. CDR3 length: 14 amino acids. CDR1 is LNHDA and CDR2 is SQIVND in the germline V gene (reference sequence). The CDR3 sequence is CASRYREFHQPQHF. The CDR3 DNA follows: TGTGCCAGTAGATACAGGGAATTTCATCAGCCCCAGCATTTT.

The CDR3 spells CASRRAEQGQPQHF. DNA of the CDR3: TGTGCCAGCAGAAGGGCGGAACAGGGTCAGCCCCAGCATTTT. V is TRBV6-5 and J is TRBJ1-5, with D perhaps TRBD1 (6 bases). The CDR3 extends over 14 amino acids. V was clipped by 6 bases and J by 6 bases, with 15 bases between them. Germline V lookup: CDR1 MNHEY, CDR2 SVGAGI.

V usage is TRBV5-6 and J usage is TRBJ1-5; D may be TRBD1 (6 bases). This CDR3 contains 17 residues. V lost 2 bases and J lost 0, with 15 bases in between. Looked up from germline, CDR1 is SGHDT and CDR2 is YYEEEE. CDR3 amino acids: CASSLGSGGLSNQPQHF. Here the CDR3 DNA reads TGTGCCAGCAGCTTAGGTTCGGGGGGCCTTAGCAATCAGCCCCAGCATTTT. The whole variable domain, remainder taken from reference TRBV5-6 and TRBJ1-5, is DAGVTQSPTHLIKTRGQQVTLRCSPKSGHDTVSWYQQALGQGPQFIFQYYEEEERQRGNFPDRFSGHQFPNYSSELNVNALLLGDSALYLCASSLGSGGLSNQPQHFGDGTRLSIL.

The genes are TRBV5-1 and TRBJ2-1; D may be TRBD2 (6 bases). In germline, CDR1 is SGHRS, CDR2 YFSETQ. V gave up 2 bases and J gave up 8 bases, with 17 bases separating them. The length of the CDR3 is 15 residues. The CDR3 bases are TGCGCCAGCAGCTTTGGGACTCGCCTGATCGATGAGCAGTTCTTC. Protein sequence: CASSFGTRLIDEQFF.

V usage is TRBV7-3 and J usage is TRBJ2-1; 8 bases map to TRBD1. The V gene's germline CDR1 is SGHTA and CDR2 FQGTGA. The CDR3 extends over 16 amino acids. V lost 6 bases to trimming and J lost 2 bases; unmatched junction nucleotides: 9. CDR3 in amino acids: CASSLTLGQAYNEQFF. Here the CDR3 DNA reads TGTGCCAGCAGTCTAACATTGGGACAGGCCTACAATGAGCAGTTCTTC.

The J gene is TRBJ1-1, the V gene TRBV14; D is uncertain. The CDR3 sequence is 15 residues long. The V gene's germline CDR1 is SGHDN and CDR2 FVKESK. Trimming cost V 0 bases and J 4 bases, with 12 bases left between them. The CDR3 DNA reads TGTGCCAGCAGCCAAGACGTAGGAGGAGGCACTGAAGCTTTCTTT. Residues: CASSQDVGGGTEAFF. Looking up the rest from reference TRBV14 and TRBJ1-1 gives the full variable domain: EAGVTQFPSHSVIEKGQTVTLRCDPISGHDNLYWYRRVMGKEIKFLLHFVKESKQDESGMPNNRFLAERTGGTYSTLKVQPAELEDSGVYFCASSQDVGGGTEAFFGQGTRLTVV.

This clone was recorded at least ten times. The V call is TRBV23-1, the J call TRBJ1-4; 11 bases are a match to TRBD1. TRBV23-1 is an ORF, and what it does is uncertain. V lost 4 bases, J lost 7 bases, and 5 bases stayed unmatched. The CDR3 length is 15 residues. CDR3 sequence: CASSRDGTGGEKLFF. The CDR3 DNA reads as TGCGCCAGCAGTCGAGACGGGACAGGGGGTGAAAAACTGTTTTTT.

V is TRBV10-3 and J is TRBJ1-1; D possibly corresponds to TRBD1 (6 bases). Trimming took off 11 bases at V and 5 bases at J, with 15 bases between the two ends. From germline, CDR1 is ENHRY and CDR2 SYGVKD. The CDR3 length is 12 residues. Here the CDR3 reads CAVGQLGTEAFF. The CDR3 nucleotides are TGTGCCGTCGGACAGTTGGGAACTGAAGCTTTCTTT.

The V and J genes are TRBV5-4 and TRBJ2-2; 14 nucleotides agree with TRBD2. This CDR3 is built from 18 residues. Germline V CDR1 and CDR2: SGHNT, YYREEE (reference sequence). The J segment lost 6 bases and the V segment lost 0 bases, leaving 7 bases of the junction unmatched. The CDR3 DNA follows: TGTGCCAGCAGCTTGGCCATACGACTAGCGGGAGGGCCCGGGGAGCTGTTTTTT. This encodes CASSLAIRLAGGPGELFF. The full variable domain, with the rest looked up from reference TRBV5-4 and TRBJ2-2, is ETGVTQSPTHLIKTRGQQVTLRCSSQSGHNTVSWYQQALGQGPQFIFQYYREEENGRGNFPPRFSGLQFPNYSSELNVNALELDDSALYLCASSLAIRLAGGPGELFFGEGSRLTVL.

V gene TRBV12-3 or TRBV12-4 combines with J gene TRBJ1-6, with a tentative D call TRBD1 (6 bases). The V end was cut by 7 bases, the J end by 15 bases, with 13 bases between. The CDR3 is made up of 11 amino acids. As DNA, the CDR3 is TGTGCCAGCACCCAACAGGGTAACCTCCACTTT. This translates into CASTQQGNLHF.

This clone was picked up a small number of times. CDR3 bases: TGTGCCAGCAGTGAATATAGTCAGCCCCAGCATTTT. It codes for CASSEYSQPQHF. V usage is TRBV2 and J usage is TRBJ1-5; unclear D gene. The CDR3 covers 12 residues. Germline V CDR1 and CDR2: SNHLY, FYNNEI. V was trimmed by 2 bases and J by 6 bases, leaving 5 bases between them.

As concerns this clone: One end of the junction is discordant with germline, which a read error may explain. In DNA form, the CDR3 reads TGTGCCAGCAGCGACGATCGTCCGGGTGGAGACACCATATATTTT. Translated: CASSDDRPGGDTIYF. V usage is TRBV11-2 and J usage is TRBJ1-3; D gene uncertain. The V gene's germline CDR1 is SGHAT and CDR2 FQNNGV. This CDR3 has 15 residues.

This clone was observed once. V usage is TRBV2 and J usage is TRBJ1-2, with D unresolved. The germline V and J ends were trimmed by 2 bases and 2 bases, with 12 bases remaining between them. The CDR3 has 15 amino acids. CDR1 SNHLY and CDR2 FYNNEI come from the germline V gene. CDR3 bases: TGTGCCAGCAGTGAAAGGGAGGGTTTGAACTATGGCTACACCTTC. It yields the protein CASSEREGLNYGYTF.

The CDR3, as DNA: TGTGCCATCAGTGAGTTTCGAGGGAACCAGCCCCAGCATTTT. It codes for CAISEFRGNQPQHF. This chain links TRBV10-3 with TRBJ1-5; no definite D call. This CDR3 has 14 amino acids. Trimming stripped 1 base from V and 7 bases from J, with 11 bases between. In germline, CDR1 is ENHRY, CDR2 SYGVKD.

The chain recombines TRBV7-9 with TRBJ2-2; 7 nucleotides line up with TRBD1. V lost 3 bases, J lost 6 bases, and 4 bases stayed unmatched. Germline V lookup: CDR1 SEHNR, CDR2 FQNEAQ (reference sequence). The CDR3 contains 14 residues. CDR3 protein: CASSFDRVAGELFF. CDR3 coding DNA: TGTGCCAGCAGCTTTGACAGGGTAGCCGGGGAGCTGTTTTTT.

The chain employs TRBV7-8 and TRBJ2-1; 12 bases line up with TRBD2. Trimming took 6 bases from V and 7 from J; bases not matched to a gene: 7. This CDR3 comprises 15 residues. CDR1 SGHVS and CDR2 FQNEAQ come from the germline V gene. The CDR3 region has the DNA TGTGCCAGCAGTCGCCTGACTAGCGGGGGAAATGAGCAGTTCTTC. This encodes CASSRLTSGGNEQFF.

V is TRBV5-1 and J is TRBJ2-7; maybe TRBD1 (6 bases). The CDR3 is 14 residues long. Between the trimmed V and J ends, which lost 3 bases and 2 bases, there was a span of 12 bases. Germline-derived CDR1 and CDR2 are SGHRS and YFSETQ. The CDR3 loop is CASSYAPGAYEQYF. The DNA for the CDR3 is TGCGCCAGCAGCTATGCGCCAGGGGCCTACGAGCAGTACTTC.

The gene calls are TRBV5-1 and TRBJ1-3; no clear D gene. V lost 4 bases and J 0 bases, leaving 14 bases between the germline ends. Per the germline V gene, CDR1 is SGHRS and CDR2 is YFSETQ. The CDR3 sequence is 16 residues long. The CDR3 sequence: CASSPRTPGSGNTIYF. The CDR3 DNA is TGCGCCAGCAGCCCGAGAACGCCAGGCTCTGGAAACACCATATATTTT.

This clone has a handful of counts. The chain uses TRBV6-6 and TRBJ2-5; the D gene is possibly TRBD1 (7 bases). The CDR3 consists of 15 residues. Germline CDR1 MNHNY, CDR2 SVGAGI (reference sequence). V dropped 8 bases and J dropped 1 base, with 17 bases sitting between them. CDR3 amino acids: CASPTQGDSQETQYF. For the CDR3, the DNA is TGTGCCAGCCCCACTCAGGGGGACTCCCAAGAGACCCAGTACTTC.

This chain uses TRBV2 with TRBJ1-6, with 10 bases lining up with TRBD1. The CDR3 is made up of 15 amino acids. Germline V gene sequence: CDR1 SNHLY, CDR2 FYNNEI. The trim removed 7 bases at V and 6 bases at J, leaving 6 bases unmatched. The CDR3 loop reads CASNGRTGGNSPLHF. CDR3 DNA: TGTGCCAGCAATGGACGGACAGGGGGTAATTCACCCCTCCACTTT.

This clone showed up just a few times. This chain joins TRBV27 and TRBJ2-2, with D tentatively TRBD1 (6 bases). This CDR3 has 15 amino acids. CDR1 MNHEY and CDR2 SMNVEV come from the germline V gene (reference sequence). V was trimmed by 1 base and J by 4 bases, leaving 10 bases between them. The CDR3 DNA reads TGTGCCAGCAGTTTATGGGGGCCGGCCACCGGGGAGCTGTTTTTT. The encoded protein is CASSLWGPATGELFF.

This chain connects TRBV5-6 to TRBJ1-3; the match to TRBD1 covers 7 bases. Germline-derived CDR1 and CDR2 are SGHDT and YYEEEE. V shed 1 base and J 4 bases; nucleotides not matched to a gene: 5. The CDR3 loop spans 15 amino acids. The CDR3 DNA reads TGTGCCAGCAGCTTGCCAGGGGGGAGCGGAAACACCATATATTTT. Its protein is CASSLPGGSGNTIYF.

The table lists this clone with a count of one. The chain employs TRBV14 and TRBJ1-1, with a tentative D call TRBD1 (5 bases). Trimming pared 1 base from V and 6 bases from J, leaving 15 bases between. The CDR3 loop spans 15 amino acids. Germline values: CDR1 SGHDN, CDR2 FVKESK. Written as DNA, the CDR3 is TGTGCCAGCAGCCAAGTAATCCAGGGCCATTCTGAAGCTTTCTTT. Translation: CASSQVIQGHSEAFF.

The chain joins TRBV7-2 to TRBJ1-2, with a weak D call TRBD1 (5 bases). Trimming took 4 bases from V and 8 from J, leaving 17 bases between them. CDR3 length: 14 residues. Per germline, CDR1 SGHTA and CDR2 FQGNSA. The CDR3 is CASSSPQGLKGYTF. Written as DNA, the CDR3 is TGTGCCAGCAGCTCACCCCAGGGATTGAAGGGCTACACCTTC. The full variable domain, in which reference TRBV7-2 and TRBJ1-2 provide the parts outside the CDR3, is GAGVSQSPSNKVTEKGKDVELRCDPISGHTALYWYRQSLGQGLEFLIYFQGNSAPDKSGLPSDRFSAERTGGSVSTLTIQRTQQEDSAVYLCASSSPQGLKGYTFGSGTRLTVV.

The chain is built from TRBV9 and TRBJ1-1; TRBD1 might be the D (5 bases). Germline loops: CDR1 SGDLS, CDR2 YYNGEE. The CDR3 is 14 residues long. The V end lost 0 bases, the J end lost 4 bases, and 10 bases lay between the germline ends. CDR3 nucleotide sequence: TGTGCCAGCAGCGTAGGGAGTCAGGGCACTGAAGCTTTCTTT. Translating gives CASSVGSQGTEAFF.

The gene calls are TRBV11-3 and TRBJ2-3; 7 bases match TRBD2. The trim removed 5 bases at V and 6 bases at J, leaving 14 bases unmatched. Germline-derived CDR1 and CDR2 are SGHNT and YENEEA. The CDR3 is 16 residues long. The CDR3 DNA reads TGTGCCAGCAGCGCCCGAGGGCCTAGCGGCGCGGATACGCAGTATTTT. This encodes CASSARGPSGADTQYF. The whole variable domain, filled in from reference TRBV11-3 and TRBJ2-3, reads EAGVVQSPRYKIIEKKQPVAFWCNPISGHNTLYWYLQNLGQGPELLIRYENEEAVDDSQLPKDRFSAERLKGVDSTLKIQPAELGDSAVYLCASSARGPSGADTQYFGPGTRLTVL.

V and J are TRBV29-1 and TRBJ1-1, with D perhaps matching TRBD1 (5 bases). V gave up 6 bases and J gave up 2 bases, with 13 bases separating them. The CDR3 extends over 13 amino acids. Germline-derived CDR1 and CDR2 are SQVTM and ANQGSEA. The CDR3 loop is CSVRVGGNTEAFF. The CDR3 DNA reads as TGCAGCGTCCGAGTGGGGGGAAACACTGAAGCTTTCTTT.

The genes are TRBV27 and TRBJ2-5, with 7 positions matching TRBD2. Germline V gene lookup returns CDR1 MNHEY and CDR2 SMNVEV (reference sequence). The CDR3 has 17 residues. The junction had 13 bases not matched to a gene; V was cut back by 5 bases and J by 1 base. CDR3 bases: TGTGCCAGCAGTCCAAGCTGGGGGGGTCTGACCCAAGAGACCCAGTACTTC. Translation: CASSPSWGGLTQETQYF.

This clone came up once. V usage is TRBV9 and J usage is TRBJ1-1; D gene unclear. Per germline, CDR1 SGDLS and CDR2 YYNGEE. Trimming shortened V by 6 bases and J by 1 base, and 16 bases separated the two germline ends. The CDR3 extends over 15 amino acids. The CDR3 here is CASTTGTAGNTEAFF. CDR3 DNA sequence: TGTGCCAGCACCACCGGTACGGCGGGGAACACTGAAGCTTTCTTT.

This clone occurred a few times. The V and J genes are TRBV29-1 and TRBJ1-5; 7 bases are shared with TRBD1. Per the germline V gene, CDR1 is SQVTM and CDR2 is ANQGSEA. The CDR3 consists of 13 residues. V trimming: 2 bases; J trimming: 10 bases; junction bases outside the gene matches: 8. The CDR3 region has the DNA TGCAGCGTTGAAACACTCGGAGGGGGCCCCCAGCATTTT. It specifies CSVETLGGGPQHF. Using reference TRBV29-1 and TRBJ1-5 for the parts outside the CDR3, the full variable domain is SAVISQKPSRDICQRGTSLTIQCQVDSQVTMMFWYRQQPGQSLTLIATANQGSEATYESGFVIDKFPISRPNLTFSTLTVSNMSPEDSSIYLCSVETLGGGPQHFGDGTRLSIL.